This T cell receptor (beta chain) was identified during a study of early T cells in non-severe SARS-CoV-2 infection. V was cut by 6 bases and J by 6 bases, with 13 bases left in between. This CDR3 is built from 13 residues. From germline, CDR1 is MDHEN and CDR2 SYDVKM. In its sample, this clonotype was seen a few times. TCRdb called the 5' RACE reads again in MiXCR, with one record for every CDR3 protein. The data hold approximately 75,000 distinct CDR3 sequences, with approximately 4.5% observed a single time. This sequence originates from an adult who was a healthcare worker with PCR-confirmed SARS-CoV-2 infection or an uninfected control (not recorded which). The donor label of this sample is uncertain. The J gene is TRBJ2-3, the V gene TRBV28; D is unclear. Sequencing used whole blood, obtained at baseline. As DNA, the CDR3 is TGTGCCAGCAGCGGCCCTGCCTTGGATACGCAGTATTTT. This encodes CASSGPALDTQYF.